These 9 T cell receptor beta chains came from one sample sequenced in a study of blood T cell repertoires in COVID-19. Data came from immunoSEQ multiplex PCR; TCRdb stores just in-frame clones and leaves some out. The data hold 100,000 to 150,000 clones, with 75% to 90% observed a single time. The sequencing input was peripheral blood. The receptor set was obtained from a man aged 35-49 years with acute or convalescent COVID-19.

The rearrangement uses TRBV30 and TRBJ1-4, with 9 positions matching TRBD1. This CDR3 comprises 14 residues. Germline V gene lookup returns CDR1 GTSNPN and CDR2 SVGIG (reference sequence). The trim removed 2 bases at V and 7 bases at J, leaving 5 bases unmatched. CDR3 protein: CAWSIGDRVEKLFF. CDR3 DNA sequence: TGTGCCTGGAGTATAGGGGACAGGGTTGAAAAACTGTTTTTT.

The chain uses TRBV5-4 and TRBJ2-7; D not resolved. Trimming stripped 4 bases from V and 6 bases from J, with 11 bases between. CDR1 and CDR2 (germline): SGHNT, YYREEE (reference sequence). CDR3 size: 12 residues. The CDR3 DNA is TGTGCCAGCAGCGACATCGGAATCGAGCAGTACTTC. Amino acids: CASSDIGIEQYF. Together with reference TRBV5-4 and TRBJ2-7, the CDR3 gives the full variable domain: ETGVTQSPTHLIKTRGQQVTLRCSSQSGHNTVSWYQQALGQGPQFIFQYYREEENGRGNFPPRFSGLQFPNYSSELNVNALELDDSALYLCASSDIGIEQYFGPGTRLTVT.

The chain carries TRBV4-1 and TRBJ1-1, with TRBD1 matching 7 bases. Germline CDR1 is MGHRA and CDR2 is YSYEKL. The length of the CDR3 is 15 residues. Trimming at V came to 3 bases and at J to 3 bases, leaving 7 bases not matched to a gene. The CDR3 spells CASSHRQGLDTEAFF. CDR3 in DNA: TGCGCCAGCAGCCATAGACAGGGATTGGACACTGAAGCTTTCTTT.

This clone occurred a few times. The rearrangement uses TRBV18 and TRBJ1-1, with 8 positions matching TRBD1. V lost 4 bases to trimming and J lost 5 bases; unmatched junction nucleotides: 6. The CDR3 runs to 14 residues. The germline V gene has CDR1 KGHSH and CDR2 LQKENI. This chain's CDR3 is CASSLGQGETEAFF. CDR3 coding DNA: TGTGCCAGCTCACTAGGACAGGGTGAGACTGAAGCTTTCTTT.

The rearrangement joins TRBV6-2 or TRBV6-3 to TRBJ1-5; possibly TRBD1 for D (6 bases). V gave up 6 bases and J gave up 5 bases, with 17 bases separating them. The V gene's germline CDR1 is MNHEY and CDR2 SVGEGT. This CDR3 is built from 15 residues. The CDR3 DNA reads TGTGCCAGCAGCACCTCCACAGGGTTTGATCAGCCCCAGCATTTT. Encoded protein: CASSTSTGFDQPQHF.

The chain combines TRBV5-8 with TRBJ2-2; TRBD2 might be the D (6 bases). The germline V gene encodes CDR1 SGHTS and CDR2 YDEGEE. The V end lost 8 bases, the J end lost 6 bases, and 29 bases lay between the germline ends. CDR3 length equals 18 residues. CDR3: CARAPPNLAGLWAGELFF. The CDR3 DNA reads as TGTGCCAGAGCCCCACCCAATCTCGCGGGACTGTGGGCCGGGGAGCTGTTTTTT.

The rearrangement joins TRBV9 to TRBJ1-6; 7 positions match TRBD1. This CDR3 has 15 residues. V lost 0 bases and J lost 9; bases outside the gene matches: 6. Germline loops: CDR1 SGDLS, CDR2 YYNGEE. The CDR3, as DNA: TGTGCCAGCAGCGTAGCAGGGGACAGCAGTTCACCCCTCCACTTT. Its translation is CASSVAGDSSSPLHF.

The CDR3 nucleotides are TGTGCCAGCAGTGATGCGGGGGAGGGCTTAACAAAACTGTTTTTT. It yields the protein CASSDAGEGLTKLFF. V is TRBV25-1 and J is TRBJ1-4; possibly TRBD1 for D (5 bases). Germline assignment: CDR1 MGHDK and CDR2 SYGVNS. The CDR3 contains 15 residues. V lost 3 bases and J lost 10, with 18 bases in between.

The V call is TRBV7-2, the J call TRBJ2-7; D is perhaps TRBD2 (5 bases). V was cut by 1 base and J by 0 bases, with 7 bases left in between. CDR3 length: 14 residues. Looked up from germline, CDR1 is SGHTA and CDR2 is FQGNSA. The CDR3 loop reads CASSLVAGSYEQYF. CDR3 nucleotides: TGTGCCAGCAGCTTAGTGGCGGGCTCCTACGAGCAGTACTTC.